This TCR beta chain was obtained from a study of blood T cell repertoires in COVID-19. Measured with immunoSEQ multiplex PCR; TCRdb has only the in-frame clones, and not every one. The data show about 330,000 clones, more than 75% seen once. All recovered Cohort 3 donors got two negative PCRs, got clearance, or saw symptom resolution. CDR1 is MNHNS and CDR2 is SASEGT in the germline V gene. This CDR3 has 16 residues. Trimming shortened V by 3 bases and J by 0 bases, and 12 bases separated the two germline ends. Sample: PBMCs or T cells enriched from blood (not recorded which). The TCR sequence derives from a woman aged 25 to 39 who had recovered from COVID-19. The rearrangement joins TRBV6-1 to TRBJ1-3; the D gene is possibly TRBD1 (6 bases). CDR3 sequence reads: CASSDPDRYSGNTIYF. CDR3 nucleotide sequence: TGTGCCAGCAGTGACCCCGACAGGTACTCTGGAAACACCATATATTTT.